The rows below give T cell receptor beta chains drawn from one sample of a study of T cells after posttransplantation cyclophosphamide. The method was immunoSEQ multiplex PCR; TCRdb's version includes in-frame clones alone and lacks a portion of them. The top ten hold over 4.5% of the sample, which has more than 15,000 clones, approximately 88% seen once. The material was PBMCs, obtained 371 days after allogeneic stem cell transplant with calcineurin inhibitor and methotrexate. Receptors originate from a male patient aged 18 to 35 who received an allogeneic stem cell transplant from a related donor, was CMV-positive, and had no GVHD. Some T cells may possibly be graft donor cells. Both conserved end residues are part of each CDR3. The D gene is left open where the match is weak. Clone size is given for some rows only: seen once, a few or many times, or a class if the clone is expanded.

D: TRBD2
size: NA
J: TRBJ2-1
V: TRBV19
CDR3: CASSLRTSGRANEQFF
DNA: TGTGCCAGTAGTCTCCGGACTAGCGGGAGGGCCAATGAGCAGTTCTTC

D: NA
size: NA
J: TRBJ1-1
V: TRBV6-5
CDR3: CASSLTAEAFF
DNA: TGTGCCAGCAGTTTGACAGCTGAAGCTTTCTTT

D: NA
size: NA
J: TRBJ1-3
V: TRBV25-1
CDR3: CASSERRQTGNTIYF
DNA: TGTGCCAGCAGTGAACGGAGGCAAACTGGAAACACCATATATTTT

D: NA
size: NA
J: TRBJ2-7
V: TRBV4-1
CDR3: CASSPILRRGEQYF
DNA: TGCGCCAGCAGCCCAATACTCCGCCGGGGAGAGCAGTACTTC

D: TRBD1
size: NA
J: TRBJ1-3
V: TRBV4-3
CDR3: CASSQGRDSSGNTIYF
DNA: TGCGCCAGCAGCCAAGGGCGGGACAGCTCTGGAAACACCATATATTTT

D: NA
size: NA
J: TRBJ2-2
V: TRBV7-3
CDR3: CASSRGQPNTGELFF
DNA: TGTGCCAGCAGCCGCGGACAGCCGAACACCGGGGAGCTGTTTTTT

D: NA
size: NA
J: TRBJ2-1
V: TRBV14
CDR3: CASSSTLIREQFF
DNA: TGTGCCAGCAGCTCTACCCTTATCCGTGAGCAGTTCTTC

D: TRBD1
size: NA
J: TRBJ2-7
V: TRBV7-9
CDR3: CASSLADRDRDYEQYF
DNA: TGTGCCAGCAGCTTAGCGGACCGGGACAGGGACTACGAGCAGTACTTC

D: NA
size: NA
J: TRBJ2-7
V: TRBV25-1
CDR3: CASSGDYYEQYF
DNA: TGTGCCAGCAGTGGAGACTACTACGAGCAGTACTTC

D: NA
size: NA
J: TRBJ1-5
V: TRBV27
CDR3: CASCQPGSNQPQHF
DNA: TGTGCCAGCTGCCAGCCAGGAAGCAATCAGCCCCAGCATTTT

D: NA
size: NA
J: TRBJ2-5
V: TRBV15
CDR3: CATSRGTSGSREETQYF
DNA: TGTGCCACCAGCAGAGGTACATCCGGGAGTAGGGAGGAGACCCAGTACTTC

D: NA
size: NA
J: TRBJ2-7
V: TRBV15
CDR3: CATSRGADLYEQYF
DNA: TGTGCCACCAGCAGAGGAGCGGACCTCTACGAGCAGTACTTC

D: NA
size: NA
J: TRBJ1-5
V: TRBV7-9
CDR3: CASSTSGGGPQHF
DNA: TGTGCCAGCAGCACAAGCGGTGGGGGCCCCCAGCATTTT

D: NA
size: NA
J: TRBJ1-1
V: TRBV6-5
CDR3: CASSSGQMNTEAFF
DNA: TGTGCCAGCAGTTCAGGACAGATGAACACTGAAGCTTTCTTT

D: NA
size: NA
J: TRBJ1-1
V: TRBV29-1
CDR3: CSVDLGGGVAFF
DNA: TGCAGCGTTGACTTAGGCGGGGGCGTGGCTTTCTTT

D: TRBD1
size: NA
J: TRBJ1-1
V: TRBV27
CDR3: CASSLKGQGGTEAFF
DNA: TGTGCCAGCAGCCTAAAGGGACAGGGAGGTACTGAAGCTTTCTTT

D: TRBD2
size: NA
J: TRBJ2-1
V: TRBV9
CDR3: CASSSRTSGTHNEQFF
DNA: TGTGCCAGCAGCTCCCGGACTAGCGGGACCCACAATGAGCAGTTCTTC

D: NA
size: NA
J: TRBJ2-1
V: TRBV7-2
CDR3: CASSSRERNEQFF
DNA: TGTGCCAGCAGCTCCAGGGAACGCAATGAGCAGTTCTTC

D: NA
size: once
J: TRBJ1-6
V: TRBV4-1
CDR3: CASSQGSYNNSPLHF
DNA: TGCGCCAGCAGCCAAGGATCATACAATAATTCACCCCTCCACTTT

D: TRBD1
size: NA
J: TRBJ1-4
V: TRBV18
CDR3: CASSPGQGGEKLFF
DNA: TGTGCCAGCTCACCAGGACAGGGCGGCGAAAAACTGTTTTTT

D: TRBD1
size: NA
J: TRBJ1-2
V: TRBV6-5
CDR3: CASGQGAGGYTF
DNA: TGTGCCAGCGGGCAGGGGGCGGGGGGCTACACCTTC

D: TRBD2
size: NA
J: TRBJ2-7
V: TRBV6-5
CDR3: CATIRLAGYYEQYF
DNA: TGTGCCACGATTAGACTAGCGGGTTACTACGAGCAGTACTTC

D: NA
size: NA
J: TRBJ2-7
V: TRBV2
CDR3: CASKGSGSGSYEQYF
DNA: TGTGCCAGCAAAGGTTCAGGGTCGGGCTCCTACGAGCAGTACTTC

D: NA
size: NA
J: TRBJ1-2
V: TRBV5-4
CDR3: CASPPEAGTNYGYTF
DNA: TGTGCCAGCCCACCAGAGGCAGGGACTAACTATGGCTACACCTTC

D: NA
size: NA
J: TRBJ1-5
V: TRBV11-2
CDR3: CASSLEVGQPQHF
DNA: TGTGCCAGCAGCCTTGAGGTCGGGCAGCCCCAGCATTTT

D: TRBD2
size: NA
J: TRBJ2-5
V: TRBV28
CDR3: CASASSGTGETQYF
DNA: TGTGCCAGCGCCTCTAGCGGGACGGGGGAGACCCAGTACTTC

D: TRBD2
size: NA
J: TRBJ2-1
V: TRBV6-4
CDR3: CASSGQGPNSGRARSEQFF
DNA: TGTGCCAGCAGTGGACAGGGGCCGAATAGCGGGAGGGCCCGCAGTGAGCAGTTCTTC

D: NA
size: NA
J: TRBJ1-6
V: TRBV6-6
CDR3: CASSPPGHNNSPLHF
DNA: TGTGCCAGCAGTCCCCCCGGACATAATAATTCACCCCTCCACTTT

D: NA
size: NA
J: TRBJ2-2
V: TRBV9
CDR3: CASSVEVAGELFF
DNA: TGTGCCAGCAGCGTTGAGGTTGCCGGGGAGCTGTTTTTT

D: NA
size: NA
J: TRBJ1-2
V: TRBV7-2
CDR3: CASSLVQGYYGYTF
DNA: TGTGCCAGCAGCTTAGTGCAGGGTTACTATGGCTACACCTTC

D: NA
size: NA
J: TRBJ2-2
V: TRBV7-3
CDR3: CASSPSTGSSGELFF
DNA: TGTGCCAGCAGCCCCTCCACCGGGAGCTCCGGGGAGCTGTTTTTT

D: TRBD1
size: NA
J: TRBJ2-7
V: TRBV5-4
CDR3: CASTPGTGRGVGEQYF
DNA: TGTGCCAGCACCCCGGGGACAGGGAGAGGGGTGGGCGAGCAGTACTTC

D: NA
size: NA
J: TRBJ1-4
V: TRBV5-1
CDR3: CASSLAAGNEKLFF
DNA: TGCGCCAGCAGCTTGGCGGCAGGGAATGAAAAACTGTTTTTT

D: NA
size: NA
J: TRBJ1-2
V: TRBV4-3
CDR3: CASSQEPVTDGYTF
DNA: TGCGCCAGCAGCCAAGAACCGGTTACCGATGGCTACACCTTC

D: NA
size: NA
J: TRBJ1-2
V: TRBV19
CDR3: CASSTERAGSQFGYGYTF
DNA: TGTGCCAGTAGTACCGAAAGGGCAGGGTCTCAGTTCGGCTATGGCTACACCTTC

D: NA
size: NA
J: TRBJ1-5
V: TRBV4-2
CDR3: CASSQDGSARPQHF
DNA: TGTGCCAGCAGCCAAGATGGCTCCGCACGGCCCCAGCATTTT

D: NA
size: NA
J: TRBJ1-6
V: TRBV9
CDR3: CASSASKVVQRNSPLHF
DNA: TGTGCCAGCAGCGCATCGAAAGTCGTCCAGCGGAATTCACCCCTCCACTTT

D: NA
size: NA
J: TRBJ2-7
V: TRBV9
CDR3: CASSPTGFNEQYF
DNA: TGTGCCAGCAGCCCAACAGGGTTTAATGAGCAGTACTTC

D: NA
size: NA
J: TRBJ1-6
V: TRBV7-3
CDR3: CASSLNRVDNSPLHF
DNA: TGTGCCAGCAGCTTAAACAGGGTGGATAATTCACCCCTCCACTTT

D: NA
size: once
J: TRBJ1-4
V: TRBV10-3
CDR3: CAIRATGRREKLFF
DNA: TGTGCCATCAGAGCGACAGGAAGGCGTGAAAAACTGTTTTTT

D: NA
size: NA
J: TRBJ2-1
V: TRBV5-1
CDR3: CASSYDQPSYSEQFF
DNA: TGCGCCAGCAGCTACGACCAGCCCTCCTACAGTGAGCAGTTCTTC

D: NA
size: few
J: TRBJ2-1
V: TRBV28
CDR3: CASSPTGRGEQFF
DNA: TGTGCCAGCAGTCCTACAGGGAGGGGTGAGCAGTTCTTC

D: NA
size: NA
J: TRBJ2-3
V: TRBV18
CDR3: CASSPPQLSRTDTQYF
DNA: TGTGCCAGCTCACCACCGCAGCTTAGCCGCACAGATACGCAGTATTTT

D: NA
size: NA
J: TRBJ1-6
V: TRBV7-2
CDR3: CASSLRSSSYNSPLHF
DNA: TGTGCCAGCAGCTTACGAAGTAGCTCCTATAATTCACCCCTCCACTTT

D: NA
size: NA
J: TRBJ1-4
V: TRBV11-2
CDR3: CASSSRTQGTNEKLFF
DNA: TGTGCCAGCAGCTCCAGAACCCAGGGAACTAATGAAAAACTGTTTTTT

D: NA
size: NA
J: TRBJ2-7
V: TRBV28
CDR3: CASRQTGGLAGGHYEQYF
DNA: TGTGCCAGCAGACAGACAGGGGGCCTGGCGGGAGGGCACTACGAGCAGTACTTC

D: NA
size: NA
J: TRBJ2-6
V: TRBV6-1
CDR3: CAGGTAGANVLTF
DNA: TGTGCCGGAGGGACCGCTGGGGCCAACGTCCTGACTTTC

D: TRBD2
size: NA
J: TRBJ2-3
V: TRBV27
CDR3: CASSWGLAGTDTQYF
DNA: TGTGCCAGCAGTTGGGGACTAGCGGGCACAGATACGCAGTATTTT

D: NA
size: NA
J: TRBJ2-5
V: TRBV23-1
CDR3: CASSHPDPGNF
DNA: TGCGCCAGCAGTCACCCGGACCCGGGAAACTTC